These T cell receptor beta chains were read from a single sample in a study of blood T cell repertoires in COVID-19. Measured with immunoSEQ multiplex PCR; TCRdb has only the in-frame clones, and not every one. The sample has around 18,000 clones; approximately 80% are singletons. Sequenced material: peripheral blood. These receptors were obtained from a man in his 70s with COVID-19, enrolled during active disease. Both conserved end residues are part of each CDR3. The D gene is left open where the match is weak. Where a row states a size, it is once, few, many or the class of an expanded clone; other rows omit it.

D	J	size	V	DNA	CDR3
TRBD1	TRBJ2-7	NA	TRBV6-5	TGTGCCAGCAGTTACCGGAGCCACAGGGGCGAGCAGTACTTC	CASSYRSHRGEQYF
TRBD1	TRBJ2-4	NA	TRBV19	TGTGCCAGTAGTATAAGGGTGGGGACAGGGAGGAACATTCAGTACTTC	CASSIRVGTGRNIQYF
NA	TRBJ1-1	NA	TRBV7-8	TGTGCCAGCAGCTTATTGGGCGCAAACAGAGAAGCTTTCTTT	CASSLLGANREAFF
TRBD1	TRBJ1-2	NA	TRBV5-4	TGTGCCAGCAGTAACGATCAGACAGGGCGTTCGGGCTACACCTTC	CASSNDQTGRSGYTF
NA	TRBJ2-7	NA	TRBV14	TGTGCCAGCAGCCTATCGGTGGGCAGGTCCTACGAGCAGTACTTC	CASSLSVGRSYEQYF
TRBD1	TRBJ1-2	NA	TRBV10-3	TGTGCCATCAGTGTAGGGACAGGGCGATTCTATGGCTACACCTTC	CAISVGTGRFYGYTF
NA	TRBJ2-7	NA	TRBV5-1	TGCGCCAGCAGCGTTGCGGGGCAGGGAGCCTACGAGCAGTACTTC	CASSVAGQGAYEQYF
NA	TRBJ1-1	NA	TRBV28	TGTGCCAGCAGGTCCGGGACATACCGAACAAGAGCTTTCTTT	CASRSGTYRTRAFF
TRBD2	TRBJ2-7	NA	TRBV5-1	TGCGCCAGCAGCGGGAATGCGGGGGGGCCGCAAGAGCAGTACTTC	CASSGNAGGPQEQYF
NA	TRBJ1-1	NA	TRBV15	TGTGCCACCAGCCCTTCCGACTTGAACACTGAAGCTTTCTTT	CATSPSDLNTEAFF
NA	TRBJ2-3	once	TRBV24-1	TGTGCCACCAGTGATTTGCAGGGGAATACAGATACGCAGTATTTT	CATSDLQGNTDTQYF
NA	TRBJ2-1	few	TRBV9	TGTGCCAGCAGCGTAGATTCAAATGAGCAGTTCTTC	CASSVDSNEQFF
NA	TRBJ2-5	NA	TRBV18	TGTGCCAGCTCAGCGGCAGCACAAGAGACCCAGTACTTC	CASSAAAQETQYF
NA	TRBJ1-5	NA	TRBV6-1	TGTGCCAGCAGTGAATGGGGACACAGCGATCAGCCCCAGCATTTT	CASSEWGHSDQPQHF
TRBD1	TRBJ1-6	NA	TRBV30	TGTGCCTGGGGAGGGACAGGAGGATCACCCCTCCACTTT	CAWGGTGGSPLHF
TRBD2	TRBJ2-5	once	TRBV5-1	TGCGCCAGCAGCTTGCGCTCTAGCGGGGGACCAGAGACCCAGTACTTC	CASSLRSSGGPETQYF
TRBD2	TRBJ2-7	NA	TRBV5-1	TGCGCCAGCAGCTCGGGACTAGCGGGAGGGCCCTCCTACGAGCAGTACTTC	CASSSGLAGGPSYEQYF
NA	TRBJ1-5	NA	TRBV30	TGTGCCTGGAGTGCGAACAGGGGCAATCAGCCCCAGCATTTT	CAWSANRGNQPQHF
TRBD1	TRBJ1-2	NA	TRBV6-5	TGTGCCAGCAGCCTGACGCGTGGGACAGGGCGCTACACCTTC	CASSLTRGTGRYTF
TRBD1	TRBJ1-6	NA	TRBV4-3	TGCGCCAGCAGCCAAGGGGGGACAGGACAATATCAAAATTCACCCCTCCACTTT	CASSQGGTGQYQNSPLHF
TRBD2	TRBJ2-7	NA	TRBV6-6	TGTGCCAGCACTCGGCTAGCGGGAGCAGGTCGCGAGCAGTACTTC	CASTRLAGAGREQYF
NA	TRBJ2-5	NA	TRBV28	TGTGCCAGCAGTTCGCCCGGCTTTAGTGGGCTTCGGCAAGAGACCCAGTACTTC	CASSSPGFSGLRQETQYF
TRBD2	TRBJ2-6	NA	TRBV29-1	TGCAGCGTTGCGATGTCGACTAGCACACCCTCTGGGGCCAACGTCCTGACTTTC	CSVAMSTSTPSGANVLTF
NA	TRBJ2-2	few	TRBV19	TGTGCCAGCGCGGAGCCGAACACCGGGGAGCTGTTTTTT	CASAEPNTGELFF
NA	TRBJ2-2	NA	TRBV6-2/TRBV6-3	TGTGCCAGCAGTATCCACAGCACGAACACCGGGGAGCTGTTTTTT	CASSIHSTNTGELFF
TRBD1	TRBJ1-5	NA	TRBV18	TGTGCCAGCTCACGGGACAGGGGGCTTCTGGGCAATCAGCCCCAGCATTTT	CASSRDRGLLGNQPQHF
TRBD1	TRBJ1-6	few	TRBV6-5	TGTGCCAGCAGTTACTCACAGGGGAGAATCAATTCACCCCTCCACTTT	CASSYSQGRINSPLHF
NA	TRBJ2-1	NA	TRBV11-3	TGTGCCAGCAGCTTAGGAGCGACTACCTACAATGAGCAGTTCTTC	CASSLGATTYNEQFF
TRBD2	TRBJ2-1	NA	TRBV5-6	TGTGCCAGCAGCTTGAGTCTAGCGGGACCCTACTCCTACAATGAGCAGTTCTTC	CASSLSLAGPYSYNEQFF
NA	TRBJ1-4	once	TRBV4-2	TGTGCCAGCAGCCAGGCGAGCGGTGCAACTAATGAAAAACTGTTTTTT	CASSQASGATNEKLFF
NA	TRBJ1-5	once	TRBV9	TGTGCCAGCAGCCCACGGGGTGGAAATCAGCCCCAGCATTTT	CASSPRGGNQPQHF
TRBD1	TRBJ2-7	NA	TRBV20-1	TGCAGTGCTAGTGTTGGGACAGTGAACCACGAGCAGTACTTC	CSASVGTVNHEQYF
NA	TRBJ2-7	few	TRBV7-9	TGTGCCAGCGGGGCGGACACTCCTCCCTACGAGCAGTACTTC	CASGADTPPYEQYF
TRBD1	TRBJ1-6	NA	TRBV6-4	TGTGCCAGCCGGGGACAGGCAAATTCACCCCTCCACTTT	CASRGQANSPLHF
NA	TRBJ1-2	NA	TRBV19	TGTGCCAGTAGCGACAGAGTATCTATCTGGGGCTACACCTTC	CASSDRVSIWGYTF
NA	TRBJ1-6	few	TRBV3-1/TRBV3-2	TGTGCCAGCAGCCAAGACAGCTATAATTCACCCCTCCACTTT	CASSQDSYNSPLHF